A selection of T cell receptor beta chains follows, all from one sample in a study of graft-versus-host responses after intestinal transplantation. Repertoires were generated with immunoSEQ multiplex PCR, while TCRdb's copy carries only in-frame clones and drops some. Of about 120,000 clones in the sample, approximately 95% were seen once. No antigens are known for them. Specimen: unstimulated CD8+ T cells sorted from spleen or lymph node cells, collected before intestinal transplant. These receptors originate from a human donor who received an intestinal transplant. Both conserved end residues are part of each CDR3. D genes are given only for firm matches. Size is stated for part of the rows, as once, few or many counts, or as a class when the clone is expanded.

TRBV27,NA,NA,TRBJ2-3,TGTGCCAGCAGTTTATCGACGGGCACAGATACGCAGTATTTT,CASSLSTGTDTQYF
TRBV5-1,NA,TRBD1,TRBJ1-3,TGCGCCAGCAGCTTTAGGGGGCCCGGAAACACCATATATTTT,CASSFRGPGNTIYF
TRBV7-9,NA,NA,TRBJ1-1,TGTGCCAGCAGCTTAGCCCCCGGGGGGGAAAAAAACACTGAAGCTTTCTTT,CASSLAPGGEKNTEAFF
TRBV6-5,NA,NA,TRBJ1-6,TGTGCCAGCAGTTACTCCGGACCGGGTTCACCCCTCCACTTT,CASSYSGPGSPLHF
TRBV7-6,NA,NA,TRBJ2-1,TGTGCCAGCAGCCCCTCGGGGGCGACCATGAACAATTACAATGAGCAGTTCTTC,CASSPSGATMNNYNEQFF
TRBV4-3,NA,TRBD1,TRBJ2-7,TGCGCCAGCAGCCAGGCCGGGACAGGGGTGTACGAGCAGTACTTC,CASSQAGTGVYEQYF
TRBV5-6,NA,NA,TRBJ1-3,TGTGCCAGCAGCTCCGTCGACAGCGAGGGGTCTGGAAACACCATATATTTT,CASSSVDSEGSGNTIYF
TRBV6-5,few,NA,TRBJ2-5,TGTGCCAGCAGTTACCGAGATAGGGTTGAAGAGACCCAGTACTTC,CASSYRDRVEETQYF
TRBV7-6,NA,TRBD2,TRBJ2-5,TGTGCCAGCAGCTTAGGTGCTAGCGGGAGTCTTTTAGAGACCCAGTACTTC,CASSLGASGSLLETQYF
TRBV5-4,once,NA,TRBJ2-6,TGTGCCAGCAGCTTGCAGACTAGGTCTTTGTATGGGGCCAACGTCCTGACTTTC,CASSLQTRSLYGANVLTF
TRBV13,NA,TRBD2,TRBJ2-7,TGTGCCAGCACCCAGACTTCGACTAGCGGACCCTACGAGCAGTACTTC,CASTQTSTSGPYEQYF
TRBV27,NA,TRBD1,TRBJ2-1,TGTGCCAGCAGTTTAACAGGGGCAGGGTACAATGAGCAGTTCTTC,CASSLTGAGYNEQFF
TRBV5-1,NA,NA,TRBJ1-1,TGCGCCAGCAGCTTTGACGTTAAGGGGACTGAAGCTTTCTTT,CASSFDVKGTEAFF
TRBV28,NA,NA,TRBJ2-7,TGTGCCAGGAACCCTGCCGGGACCGATCCTAAGCAGTACTTC,CARNPAGTDPKQYF
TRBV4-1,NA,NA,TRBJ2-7,TGCGCCAGCAGCCGATCCCAGACACCCGGGTACGAGCAGTACTTC,CASSRSQTPGYEQYF
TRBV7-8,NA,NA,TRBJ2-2,TGTGCCAGCAGCCATAAAAACCCCGCACTCCGATGGTTCGCTATGTCGCGCGGGGAGCTGTTTTTT,CASSHKNPALRWFAMSRGELFF
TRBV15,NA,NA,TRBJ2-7,TGTGCCACCAGCAGAGTAATGCTTGGCAGGGTCTTCTACGAGCAGTACTTC,CATSRVMLGRVFYEQYF